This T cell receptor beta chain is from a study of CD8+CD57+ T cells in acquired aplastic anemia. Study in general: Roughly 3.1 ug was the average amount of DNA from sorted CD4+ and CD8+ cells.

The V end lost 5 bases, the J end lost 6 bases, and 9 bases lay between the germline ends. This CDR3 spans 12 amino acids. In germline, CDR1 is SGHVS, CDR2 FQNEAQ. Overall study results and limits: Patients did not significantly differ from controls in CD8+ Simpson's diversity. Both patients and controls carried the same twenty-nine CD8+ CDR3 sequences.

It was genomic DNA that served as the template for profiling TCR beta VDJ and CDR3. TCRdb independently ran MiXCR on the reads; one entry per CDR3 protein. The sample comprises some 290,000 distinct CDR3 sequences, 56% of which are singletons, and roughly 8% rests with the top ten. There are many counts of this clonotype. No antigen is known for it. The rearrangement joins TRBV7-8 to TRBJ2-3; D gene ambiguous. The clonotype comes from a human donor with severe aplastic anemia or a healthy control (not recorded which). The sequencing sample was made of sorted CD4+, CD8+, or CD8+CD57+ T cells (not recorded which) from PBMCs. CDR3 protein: CASSPTMDTQYF. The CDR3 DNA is TGTGCCAGCAGCCCAACCATGGATACGCAGTATTTT.